This is a list of T cell receptor beta chains from one sample in a study of post-analysis software for immune sequencing data. One entry per CDR3 protein results from TCRdb running MiXCR on the PCR reads. The data contain roughly 730,000 distinct CDR3 sequences, 25% to 30% of them singletons. Sequencing was performed on blood. The receptors shown here come from a girl aged 5 to 17 with multiple sclerosis. Each CDR3 is given with its conserved first and last residue. D genes are given only for firm matches. Size is omitted from some rows. Given values are once, few, many or a class for expanded clones.

clone_size	v_call	d_call	j_call	cdr3_nt	cdr3_aa
few	TRBV6-2/TRBV6-3	.	TRBJ2-2	TGTGCCAGCAGCCGGGACGGATTAAACACCGGGGAGCTGTTTTTT	CASSRDGLNTGELFF
.	TRBV7-2	.	TRBJ2-3	TGTGCCAGCAGCTTAGTGTCCTTTCCGGATACGCAGTATTTT	CASSLVSFPDTQYF
few	TRBV28	TRBD1	TRBJ2-1	TGTGCCAGCAGCCTTCACAGGGGGCTGTTCTTC	CASSLHRGLFF
.	TRBV4-3	.	TRBJ2-3	TGCGCCAGCAGCCAAGATCCCTTATTGTCAGGGTTTCGGGGTACAGATACGCAGTATTTT	CASSQDPLLSGFRGTDTQYF
.	TRBV6-6	TRBD1	TRBJ2-3	TGTGCCAGTCAACAGGGGGGAACAGATACGCAGTATTTT	CASQQGGTDTQYF
few	TRBV5-1	.	TRBJ2-5	TGCGCCAGCAGCGGGCCGGCGGGACGCGAGACCCAGTACTTC	CASSGPAGRETQYF
many	TRBV7-2	TRBD2	TRBJ2-1	TGTGCCACCCGTCCCAGCGGGAGAATCACCTCCTACAATGAGCAGTTCTTC	CATRPSGRITSYNEQFF
few	TRBV10-3	TRBD1	TRBJ2-7	TGTGCCATCAGTGAGACAAAAGAGGGACAGGGCCAGCGTCACTACGAGCAGTACTTC	CAISETKEGQGQRHYEQYF
few	TRBV10-3	.	TRBJ1-5	TGTGCCATCAGCCGATTGGGGGATCAGCCCCAGCATTTT	CAISRLGDQPQHF
.	TRBV10-3	.	TRBJ2-3	TGTGCCATCAGTGAGAAGACTAGATGGAACGCCACAGATACGCAGTATTTT	CAISEKTRWNATDTQYF
.	TRBV20-1	.	TRBJ1-1	TGCAGTGCCCCGGGGCTATCAAGCACTGAAGCTTTCTTT	CSAPGLSSTEAFF
.	TRBV10-1	.	TRBJ2-3	TGCGCCAGCAGTGAGGCCGGGGCAGGGCATACGCAGTATTTT	CASSEAGAGHTQYF
many	TRBV6-5	.	TRBJ1-2	TGTGCCAGCGCCAGGGGTAGGGATGGCTACACCTTC	CASARGRDGYTF
.	TRBV2	TRBD2	TRBJ2-5	TGTGCCAGCAGGGAGGACCTTAGCGGGCAGACCCAGTACTTC	CASREDLSGQTQYF
.	TRBV10-3	.	TRBJ1-4	TGTGCCATCAGTGAGCATGCAGGGGACACTAATGAAAAACTGTTTTTT	CAISEHAGDTNEKLFF
.	TRBV6-2/TRBV6-3	.	TRBJ1-5	TGTGCCAGCAGTTTGGCAGCCGGAGGGTACAATCAGCCCCAGCATTTT	CASSLAAGGYNQPQHF
.	TRBV20-1	.	TRBJ2-1	TGCAGTGCAAGCCGCACACAGGTTCTCGATGAGCAGTTCTTC	CSASRTQVLDEQFF
few	TRBV3-1	.	TRBJ1-1	TGTGCCAGCAGCCAAGCGCGGGGGAACACTGAAGCTTTCTTT	CASSQARGNTEAFF
few	TRBV6-1	.	TRBJ2-1	TGTGCCAGCAGTAAAACAGCAGACCCCTACAATGAGCAGTTCTTC	CASSKTADPYNEQFF
many	TRBV11-2	TRBD2	TRBJ2-5	TGTGCCAGCAGCTGGGGCTTAGCGGGGCCCAAGGGAGAGACCCAGTACTTC	CASSWGLAGPKGETQYF
.	TRBV7-2	TRBD1	TRBJ1-6	TGTGCCAGCAGCCGAAGAACAGGGGGGGATTCACCCCTCCACTTT	CASSRRTGGDSPLHF
few	TRBV7-2	.	TRBJ1-2	TGTGCCAGCAGCCCCGGTCTGGGCGCGGGCTATGGCTACACCTTC	CASSPGLGAGYGYTF
few	TRBV29-1	.	TRBJ2-4	TGCAGCGTGGGACCTACGCCCCGAACGGACATTCAGTACTTC	CSVGPTPRTDIQYF
.	TRBV12-3/TRBV12-4	.	TRBJ1-6	TGTGCCAGCAGGGGAGCGCGGGGGGGGAATTCACCCCTCCACTTT	CASRGARGGNSPLHF
.	TRBV7-8	.	TRBJ2-3	TGTGCCAGCAGCTCCCGGTTATCAGATACGCAGTATTTT	CASSSRLSDTQYF
few	TRBV6-6	.	TRBJ1-1	TGTGCCAGCAGTTACGTGTCGGCTGAAGCTTTCTTT	CASSYVSAEAFF
.	TRBV28	.	TRBJ1-1	TGTGCCAGCAGCCCTAACAGGGCCTGGAACACTGAAGCTTTCTTT	CASSPNRAWNTEAFF
.	TRBV29-1	TRBD2	TRBJ2-7	TGCAGCGTTGAGTTACCGCTAGCGGGAGGGTACGAGCAGTACTTC	CSVELPLAGGYEQYF
.	TRBV20-1	.	TRBJ2-5	TGCAGTGCTAGCCCCCCCAGCGGGTGGGGTCAAGAGACCCAGTACTTC	CSASPPSGWGQETQYF
.	TRBV28	.	TRBJ2-2	TGTGCCAGCAGTCTCCCGACAGCGAACACCGGGGAGCTGTTTTTT	CASSLPTANTGELFF
few	TRBV3-1	.	TRBJ1-5	TGTGCCAGCAGCATAAGCCATGATCAGCCCCAGCATTTT	CASSISHDQPQHF
.	TRBV5-6	.	TRBJ2-6	TGTGCCAGCAGCCTGAATTTGAAGGGGCACGGGGCCGACGTCCTGACTTTC	CASSLNLKGHGADVLTF
few	TRBV3-1	TRBD1	TRBJ1-1	TGTGCCAGCCGGACAGGGAATATTGAAGCTTTCTTT	CASRTGNIEAFF
few	TRBV10-3	.	TRBJ2-3	TGTGCCATCAGTGAGTCTTTTGTGGCTAGCAGATCCGGCACAGATACGCAGTATTTT	CAISESFVASRSGTDTQYF
few	TRBV7-2	TRBD1	TRBJ1-6	TGTGCCAGCAGCCTAAGACCAAAAAACAGGGGGCGGCAGAATTCACCCCTCCACTTT	CASSLRPKNRGRQNSPLHF
few	TRBV3-1	.	TRBJ1-1	TGTGCCAGCAGCCAAAGTCTCATGAACACTGAAGCTTTCTTT	CASSQSLMNTEAFF
.	TRBV7-2	.	TRBJ2-5	TGTGCCAGCAGCACTTTCGAGACCCAGTACTTC	CASSTFETQYF
.	TRBV9	.	TRBJ1-4	TGTGCCAGCAGCGTAGGCCAGGGGAGGGGAAAACTGTTTTTT	CASSVGQGRGKLFF
.	TRBV6-5	TRBD2	TRBJ2-2	TGTGCCAGCAAGCTGGGAGGGCGGATCGGGGAGCTGTTTTTT	CASKLGGRIGELFF
.	TRBV24-1	TRBD2	TRBJ2-1	TGTGCCACCAGTGGACCTAGCGGGAACTCCTACAATGAGCAGTTCTTC	CATSGPSGNSYNEQFF
.	TRBV20-1	TRBD2	TRBJ2-1	TGCAGTGCTAGAGATAAGTGGGAAAGCCGGGGACTAGCGGAGAATGAGCAGTTCTTC	CSARDKWESRGLAENEQFF
few	TRBV6-5	.	TRBJ1-2	TGTGCCAGCAGGGTACCGGGGGGGCGAGGCTATGGCTACACCTTC	CASRVPGGRGYGYTF
few	TRBV6-1	.	TRBJ2-1	TGTGCCAGCAGTGAAGGGGTGGGGTGGGATGAGCAGTTCTTC	CASSEGVGWDEQFF
.	TRBV29-1	.	TRBJ2-1	TGCAGCGTTCCCGGGACGGTCTACAATGAGCAGTTCTTC	CSVPGTVYNEQFF
.	TRBV28	TRBD2	TRBJ2-1	TGTGCCAGCAGTCCCTATCGGCTAGCGGGAGCGGAGTTCTTC	CASSPYRLAGAEFF
few	TRBV20-1	.	TRBJ1-2	TGCAGTGCTAGAGGCCGAGCTCGGAACTATGGCTACACCTTC	CSARGRARNYGYTF
once	TRBV7-3	TRBD2	TRBJ2-7	TGTGCCAGCAGCATAGCGGGGTTCGGGGAGCAGTACTTC	CASSIAGFGEQYF
many	TRBV2	.	TRBJ2-3	TGTGCCAGCAGTGCTCTAGATACGCAGTATTTT	CASSALDTQYF
few	TRBV21-1	.	TRBJ2-3	TGTGCCAGCAGCCCGAGCGGGAGGGGACACACAGATACGCAGTATTTT	CASSPSGRGHTDTQYF
.	TRBV20-1	.	TRBJ2-1	TGCAGTGCTTTGGATGGTGAGCAGTTCTTC	CSALDGEQFF